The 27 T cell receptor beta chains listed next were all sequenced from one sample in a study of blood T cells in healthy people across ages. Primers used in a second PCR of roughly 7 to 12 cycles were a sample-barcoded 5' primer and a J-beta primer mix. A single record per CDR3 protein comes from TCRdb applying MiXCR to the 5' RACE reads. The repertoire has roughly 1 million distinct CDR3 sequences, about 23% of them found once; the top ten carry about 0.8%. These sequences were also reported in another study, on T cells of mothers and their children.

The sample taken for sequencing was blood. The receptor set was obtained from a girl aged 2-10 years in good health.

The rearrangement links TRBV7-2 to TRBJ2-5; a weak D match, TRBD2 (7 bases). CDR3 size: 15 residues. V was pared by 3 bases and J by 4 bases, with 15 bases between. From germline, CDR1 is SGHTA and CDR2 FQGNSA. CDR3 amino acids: CASSFWGGRGETQYF. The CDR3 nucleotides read TGTGCCAGCAGCTTCTGGGGGGGGCGCGGAGAGACCCAGTACTTC.

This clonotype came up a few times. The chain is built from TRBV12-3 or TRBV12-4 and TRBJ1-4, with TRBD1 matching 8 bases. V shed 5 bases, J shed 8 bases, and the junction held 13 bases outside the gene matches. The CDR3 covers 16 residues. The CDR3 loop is CASSPTPRRGQEKLFF. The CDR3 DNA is TGTGCCAGCAGTCCAACACCCCGCAGGGGGCAGGAAAAACTGTTTTTT.

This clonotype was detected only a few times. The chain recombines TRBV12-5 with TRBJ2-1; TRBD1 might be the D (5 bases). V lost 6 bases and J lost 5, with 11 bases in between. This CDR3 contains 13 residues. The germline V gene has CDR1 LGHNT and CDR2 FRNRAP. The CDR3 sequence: CASGADSHNEQFF. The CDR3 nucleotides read TGTGCTAGTGGGGCCGACAGTCACAATGAGCAGTTCTTC.

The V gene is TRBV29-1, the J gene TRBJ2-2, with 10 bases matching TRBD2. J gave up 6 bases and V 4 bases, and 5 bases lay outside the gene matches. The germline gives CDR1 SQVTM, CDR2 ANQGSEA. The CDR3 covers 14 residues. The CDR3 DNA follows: TGCAGCGTTGGAACTAGCGGGAAGTCCGGGGAGCTGTTTTTT. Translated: CSVGTSGKSGELFF.

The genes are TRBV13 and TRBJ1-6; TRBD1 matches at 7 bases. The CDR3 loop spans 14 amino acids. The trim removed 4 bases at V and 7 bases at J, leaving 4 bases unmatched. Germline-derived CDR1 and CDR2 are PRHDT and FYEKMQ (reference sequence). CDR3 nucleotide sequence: TGTGCCAGCAGCTATCGACAGGGAAATTCACCCCTCCACTTT. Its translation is CASSYRQGNSPLHF.

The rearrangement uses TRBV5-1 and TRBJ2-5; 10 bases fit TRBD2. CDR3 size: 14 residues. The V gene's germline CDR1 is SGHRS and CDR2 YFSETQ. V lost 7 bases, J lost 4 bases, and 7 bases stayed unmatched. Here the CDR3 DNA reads TGCGCCAGCCGAAGCGGGGGGGCAGGAGAGACCCAGTACTTC. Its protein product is CASRSGGAGETQYF.

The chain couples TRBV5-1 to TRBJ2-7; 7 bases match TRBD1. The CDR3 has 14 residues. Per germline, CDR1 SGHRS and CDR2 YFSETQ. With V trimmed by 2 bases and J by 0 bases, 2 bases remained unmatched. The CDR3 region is CASSFGQVSYEQYF. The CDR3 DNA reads TGCGCCAGCAGCTTTGGACAGGTCTCCTACGAGCAGTACTTC.

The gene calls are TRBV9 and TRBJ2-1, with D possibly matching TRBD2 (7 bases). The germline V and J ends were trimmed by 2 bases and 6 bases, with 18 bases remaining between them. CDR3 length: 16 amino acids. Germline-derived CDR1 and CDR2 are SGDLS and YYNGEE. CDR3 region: CASSVEGGGVANEQFF. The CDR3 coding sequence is TGTGCCAGCAGCGTGGAGGGAGGGGGGGTCGCCAATGAGCAGTTCTTC.

CDR3: CASSITLYYEQYF. CDR3 coding DNA: TGTGCCAGCAGTATAACACTGTACTACGAGCAGTACTTC. The chain joins TRBV6-1 to TRBJ2-7; D gene unclear. CDR3 length: 13 amino acids. V shed 5 bases and J shed 3 bases, with 11 bases lying between them. The germline CDR1 and CDR2 sequences are MNHNS and SASEGT.

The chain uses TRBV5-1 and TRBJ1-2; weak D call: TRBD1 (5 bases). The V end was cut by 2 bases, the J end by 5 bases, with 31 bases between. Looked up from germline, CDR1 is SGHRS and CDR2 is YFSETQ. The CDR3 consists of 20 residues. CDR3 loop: CASSFVGGSNLARRMYGYTF. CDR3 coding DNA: TGCGCCAGCAGCTTTGTTGGGGGATCTAATTTAGCCCGGCGAATGTATGGCTACACCTTC.

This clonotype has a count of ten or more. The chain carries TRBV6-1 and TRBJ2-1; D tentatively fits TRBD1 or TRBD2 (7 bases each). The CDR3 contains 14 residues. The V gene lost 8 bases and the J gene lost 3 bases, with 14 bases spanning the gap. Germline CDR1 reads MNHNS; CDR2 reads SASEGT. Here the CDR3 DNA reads TGTGCCAGCTCAGGGGGGGAATACTACAATGAGCAGTTCTTC. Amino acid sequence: CASSGGEYYNEQFF.

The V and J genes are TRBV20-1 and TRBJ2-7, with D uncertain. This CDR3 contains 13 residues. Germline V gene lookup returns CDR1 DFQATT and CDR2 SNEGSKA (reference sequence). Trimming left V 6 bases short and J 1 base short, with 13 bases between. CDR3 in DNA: TGCAGTGCCCGGAGAGACTTTTCCTACGAGCAGTACTTC. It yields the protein CSARRDFSYEQYF.

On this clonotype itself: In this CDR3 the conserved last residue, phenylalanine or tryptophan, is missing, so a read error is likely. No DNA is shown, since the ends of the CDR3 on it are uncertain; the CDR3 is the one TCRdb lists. CDR3 protein: CASGLAGGLYL. The V gene is TRBV2, the J gene TRBJ2-3; the table's D call of TRBD2 was not tested on the DNA. The CDR3 is 11 residues long, ends included. Germline V gives CDR1 SNHLY, CDR2 FYNNEI.

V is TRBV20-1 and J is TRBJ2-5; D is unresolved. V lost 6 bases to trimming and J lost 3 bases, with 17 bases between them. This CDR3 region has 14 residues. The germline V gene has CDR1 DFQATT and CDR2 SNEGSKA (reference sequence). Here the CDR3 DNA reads TGCAGTGCCACCCGAAGGAGCGCAAAAGAGACCCAGTACTTC. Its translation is CSATRRSAKETQYF.

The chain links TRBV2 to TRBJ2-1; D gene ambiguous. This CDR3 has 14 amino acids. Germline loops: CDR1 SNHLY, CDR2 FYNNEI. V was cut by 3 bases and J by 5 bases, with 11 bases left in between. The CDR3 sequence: CASSEDPSHNEQFF. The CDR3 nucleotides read TGTGCCAGCAGTGAGGACCCCTCACACAATGAGCAGTTCTTC.

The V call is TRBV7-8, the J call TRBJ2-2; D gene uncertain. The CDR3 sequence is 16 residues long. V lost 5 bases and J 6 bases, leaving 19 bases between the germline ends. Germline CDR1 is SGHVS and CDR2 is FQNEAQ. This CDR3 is CASSPRGAVTPGELFF. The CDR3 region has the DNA TGTGCCAGCAGCCCACGCGGCGCCGTTACCCCCGGGGAGCTGTTTTTT.

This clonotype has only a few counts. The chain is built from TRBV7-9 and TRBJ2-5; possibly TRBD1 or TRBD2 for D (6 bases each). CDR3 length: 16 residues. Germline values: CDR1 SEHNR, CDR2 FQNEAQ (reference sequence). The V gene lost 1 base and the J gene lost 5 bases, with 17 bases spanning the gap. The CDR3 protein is CASSLDPGEARETQYF. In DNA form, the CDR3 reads TGTGCCAGCAGCTTAGATCCAGGGGAGGCGAGGGAGACCCAGTACTTC.

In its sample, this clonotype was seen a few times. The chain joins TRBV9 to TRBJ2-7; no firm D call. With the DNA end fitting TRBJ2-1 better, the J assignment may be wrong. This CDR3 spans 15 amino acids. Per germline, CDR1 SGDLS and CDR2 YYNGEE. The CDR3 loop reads CASNTPTTQRDEQFF. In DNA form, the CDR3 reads TGTGCCAGCAACACGCCTACTACTCAAAGGGATGAGCAGTTCTTC.

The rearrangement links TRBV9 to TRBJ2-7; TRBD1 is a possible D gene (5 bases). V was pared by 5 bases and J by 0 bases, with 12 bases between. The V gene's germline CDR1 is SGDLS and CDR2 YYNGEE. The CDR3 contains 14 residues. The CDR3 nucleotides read TGTGCCAGCAGTGGAGACGGACACTCCTACGAGCAGTACTTC. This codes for CASSGDGHSYEQYF.

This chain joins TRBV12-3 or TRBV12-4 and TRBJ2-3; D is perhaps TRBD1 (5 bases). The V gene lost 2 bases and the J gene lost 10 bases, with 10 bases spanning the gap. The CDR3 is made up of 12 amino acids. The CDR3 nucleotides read TGTGCCAGCAGTTTAAGGGGCGCACCGCAGTATTTT. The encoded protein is CASSLRGAPQYF.

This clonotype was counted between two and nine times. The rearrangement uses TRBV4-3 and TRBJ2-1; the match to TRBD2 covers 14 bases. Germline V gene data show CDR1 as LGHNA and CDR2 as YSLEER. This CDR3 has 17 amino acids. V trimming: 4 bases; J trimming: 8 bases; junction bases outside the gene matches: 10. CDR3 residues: CASSREPGLAGAYEQFF. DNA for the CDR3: TGCGCCAGCAGCCGAGAGCCGGGACTAGCGGGGGCGTATGAGCAGTTCTTC.

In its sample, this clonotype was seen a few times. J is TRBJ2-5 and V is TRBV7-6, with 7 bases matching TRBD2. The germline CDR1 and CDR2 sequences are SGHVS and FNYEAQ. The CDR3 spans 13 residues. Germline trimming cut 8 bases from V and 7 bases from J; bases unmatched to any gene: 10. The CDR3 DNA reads TGTGCCAGCGGCGGGGGTGGCGGGGGGACCCAGTACTTC. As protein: CASGGGGGGTQYF.

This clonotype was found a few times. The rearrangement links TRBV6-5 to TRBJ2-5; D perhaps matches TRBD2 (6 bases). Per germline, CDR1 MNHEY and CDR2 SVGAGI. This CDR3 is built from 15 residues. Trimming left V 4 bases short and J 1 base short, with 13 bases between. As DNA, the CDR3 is TGTGCCAGCAGTTTCTTTACTAGCCTCCAAGAGACCCAGTACTTC. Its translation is CASSFFTSLQETQYF.

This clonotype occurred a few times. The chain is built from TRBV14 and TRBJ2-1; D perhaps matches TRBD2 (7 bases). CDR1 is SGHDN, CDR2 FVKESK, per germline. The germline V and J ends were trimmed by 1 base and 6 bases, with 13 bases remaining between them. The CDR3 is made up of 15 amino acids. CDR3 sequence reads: CASSQGWGGRNEQFF. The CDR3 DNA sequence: TGTGCCAGCAGCCAAGGATGGGGGGGCCGCAATGAGCAGTTCTTC.

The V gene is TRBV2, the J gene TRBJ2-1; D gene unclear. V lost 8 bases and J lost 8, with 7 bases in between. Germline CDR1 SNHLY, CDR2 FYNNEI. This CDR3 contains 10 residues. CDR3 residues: CASAKDEQFF. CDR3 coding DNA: TGTGCCAGCGCTAAGGATGAGCAGTTCTTC. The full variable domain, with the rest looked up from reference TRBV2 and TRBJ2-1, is EPEVTQTPSHQVTQMGQEVILRCVPISNHLYFYWYRQILGQKVEFLVSFYNNEISEKSEIFDDQFSVERPDGSNFTLKIRSTKLEDSAMYFCASAKDEQFFGPGTRLTVL.

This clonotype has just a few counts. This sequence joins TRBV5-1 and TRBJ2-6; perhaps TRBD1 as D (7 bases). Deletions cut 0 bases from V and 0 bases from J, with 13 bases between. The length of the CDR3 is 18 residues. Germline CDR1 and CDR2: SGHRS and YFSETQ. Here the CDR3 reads CASSLAPGGLSGANVLTF. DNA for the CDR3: TGCGCCAGCAGCTTGGCGCCAGGGGGGCTCTCTGGGGCCAACGTCCTGACTTTC.

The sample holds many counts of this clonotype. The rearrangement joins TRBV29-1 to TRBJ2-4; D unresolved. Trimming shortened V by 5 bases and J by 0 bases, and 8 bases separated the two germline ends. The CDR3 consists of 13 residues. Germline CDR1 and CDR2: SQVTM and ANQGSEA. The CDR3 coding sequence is TGCAGCGTTTCTCAATTAGCCAAAAACATTCAGTACTTC. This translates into CSVSQLAKNIQYF. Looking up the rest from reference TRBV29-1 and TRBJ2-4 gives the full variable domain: SAVISQKPSRDICQRGTSLTIQCQVDSQVTMMFWYRQQPGQSLTLIATANQGSEATYESGFVIDKFPISRPNLTFSTLTVSNMSPEDSSIYLCSVSQLAKNIQYFGAGTRLSVL.